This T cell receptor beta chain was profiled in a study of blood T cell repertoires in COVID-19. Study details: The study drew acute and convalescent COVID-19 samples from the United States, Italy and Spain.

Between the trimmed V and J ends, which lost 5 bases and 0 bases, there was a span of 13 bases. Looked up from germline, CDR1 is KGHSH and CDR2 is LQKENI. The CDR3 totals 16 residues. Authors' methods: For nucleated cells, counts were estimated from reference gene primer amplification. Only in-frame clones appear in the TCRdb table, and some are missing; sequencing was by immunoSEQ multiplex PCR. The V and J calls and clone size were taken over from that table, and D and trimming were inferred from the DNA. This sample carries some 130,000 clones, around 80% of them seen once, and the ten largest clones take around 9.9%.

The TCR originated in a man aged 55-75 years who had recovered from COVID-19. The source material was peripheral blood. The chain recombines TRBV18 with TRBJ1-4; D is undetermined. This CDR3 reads CASSEGAPATNEKLFF. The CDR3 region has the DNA TGTGCCAGCTCAGAGGGCGCGCCAGCAACTAATGAAAAACTGTTTTTT.